This T cell receptor (beta chain) appears in the sequencing data of a study of CD4 T cells in relation to SARS-CoV-2 and coronaviruses (dated by TCRdb to 2020 to 2022). Turning to the overall study: In the ViraFEST assay, PBMCs were cultured with antigen for 10 days, after which TCR beta CDR3s were sequenced to identify antigen-specific clonal expansions. An HIV-1 Nef peptide pool or a culture without peptide was used as the negative reference condition. Patient-derived lymphoblastoid cell lines were used to map the HLA restriction of shared crossreactive spike epitopes. The study assessed, at the TCR clonotype level, memory CD4+ T cell crossreactivity between SARS-CoV-2 and common cold coronavirus spike proteins. The Adaptive Biotechnologies TCR-sequencing kit was used to sequence samples from a few pre-COVID donors and the naive versus memory experiments, while other data came from Illumina-based sequencing. For other donors in the study, expansion assays were sequenced with a different, Illumina-based TCR-beta assay.

Here is what the overall study found, with its caveats: Since the crossreactivity analysis centred on spike protein, crossreactivity against other viral proteins was not assessed. Compared with monoreactive clones, crossreactive clones had significantly weaker SARS-CoV-2-driven expansion, a result consistent with antigenic imprinting. Pre-pandemic and post-infection samples were not both contributed by any donor, so tracing of the source of pre-existing responses was limited. Roughly 64% of donors had memory CD4+ clonotypes that crossrecognized SARS-CoV-2 and at least one common cold coronavirus spike. The study was constrained by small numbers of patients and of tested TCRs.

A word on this clone: Its antigen specificity is not known. No quality values exist for individual bases; no much larger clone is one base distant.

The CDR3 has 15 amino acids, counting the end cysteine and phenylalanine. Left in the record is the CDR3 DNA by itself, 45 bases read in frame from the first base. V is cut back by 3 bases and J by 6 bases, with 9 bases in the junction unmatched. The germline V gene encodes CDR1 LNHDA and CDR2 SQIVND (reference sequence). Library prep was done by the immunoSEQ multiplex PCR assay. Per the authors' processing: During preprocessing, nonproductive sequences were removed, along with CDR3s that did not begin with C, did not end with F or W, or were shorter than 7 amino acids. The MANAFEST web app identified antigen-specific clonotypes based on expansion compared with the reference and other culture wells. A clone was considered positive if significant expansion relative to the reference culture was observed in 2 of 3 replicate wells at an FDR below 0.05. For a clone to be considered positive, significant expansion relative to all other tandem wells and an odds ratio above 5 were also required. Pairwise Levenshtein distance, computed with the stringdist R package after three terminal residues were trimmed from each end, was used as the measure of CDR3 homology. Sourced from immuneACCESS, this table was stored by TCRdb with only in-frame sequences that have V and J called. A share of the clones is absent; for the studies checked, an unresolved V gene accounts for under half, and the remainder has no known explanation. The D gene and trimming were derived from the DNA, and the V and J assignments and clone size from that table. This sample comprises around 25,000 clones, approximately 73% of them detected only once. The ten largest clones add up to under 25% of the sample.

CD4+ T cells from unexposed donors were collected before the COVID-19 pandemic (2011-2018). The EasySep CD4+ T cell isolation kit was used to isolate CD4+ T cells once the cultures had run for 9 to 11 days. As cell number allowed, CD4+ T cells from unexposed donors were tested for reactivity to SARS-CoV-2 S and N and to four common cold coronavirus spike pools. Each well held 1.5 million to 2 million PBMCs cultured in IMDM containing around 5% human AB serum and roughly 10 IU/ml IL-2. Half of the culture medium was replaced with fresh IL-2-containing medium on days 3 and 7. In general, triplicate replicate wells were used for every peptide culture condition. Leukapheresis product for the unexposed donors was bought commercially. Ficoll-Paque PLUS gradient centrifugation was used to isolate PBMCs from leukapheresis product or whole blood. PBMCs were either cryopreserved at -140 degrees C or used fresh in the expansion assay. The QIAamp Micro DNA Kit was used to extract genomic DNA from the CD4+ T cells.

Recombination linked TRBV19 to TRBJ2-3; 7 central bases correspond to TRBD1. This receptor was taken from a human donor in good health. The sequenced material came from CD4+ T cells from PBMCs, cultured in vitro. The base sequence is TGTGCCAGTAGTATGAGAGGGGGCGAAGAGGATACGCAGTATTTT. The resulting protein is CASSMRGGEEDTQYF.